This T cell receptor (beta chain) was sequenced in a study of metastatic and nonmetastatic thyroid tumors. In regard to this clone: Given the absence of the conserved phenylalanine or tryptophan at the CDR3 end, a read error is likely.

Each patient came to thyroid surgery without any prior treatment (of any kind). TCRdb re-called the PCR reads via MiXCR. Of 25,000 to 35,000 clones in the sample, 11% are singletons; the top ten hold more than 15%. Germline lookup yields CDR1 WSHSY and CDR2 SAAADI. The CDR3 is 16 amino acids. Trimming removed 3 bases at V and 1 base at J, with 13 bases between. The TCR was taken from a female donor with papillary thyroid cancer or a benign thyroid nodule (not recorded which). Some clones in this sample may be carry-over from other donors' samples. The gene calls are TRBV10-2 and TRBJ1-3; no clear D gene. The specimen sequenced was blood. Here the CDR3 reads CASSDGLRRSGNTIYL. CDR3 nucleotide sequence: TGCGCCAGCAGTGATGGGCTCAGGCGATCTGGAAACACCATATATCTT.